This T cell receptor (beta chain) came from a study of T-cell reconstitution after alpha-beta-depleted transplantation in children. The study's findings and limits: The authors attributed T-cell counts and diversity one year after transplant mostly to newly produced T cells. The origin of high day-60 TCRbeta diversity in some patients lay in surviving recipient T cells and thymic progenitors. About two months after transplant, alpha-beta T cells reportedly came from several hundred expanded graft clones.

The library targeted TCRbeta and was prepared with unique molecular identifiers. Each CDR3 protein gets one entry after TCRdb re-called the PCR reads with MiXCR. This table holds approximately 800,000 distinct CDR3 sequences, approximately 15% found once. Looked up from germline, CDR1 is MGHRA and CDR2 is YSYEKL. This CDR3 has 22 residues. V was clipped by 0 bases and J by 2 bases; unmatched bases: 23. Details on this clonotype: Its target is unknown.

This specimen was PBMCs, mostly from graft donor cells, taken 360 days after TCRalphabeta/CD19-depleted stem cell transplant. The V and J genes are TRBV4-1 and TRBJ2-7; 9 nucleotides align to TRBD2. The receptor's source is a male patient aged 5 to 17 who had a stem cell transplant for acute lymphoblastic leukemia, so the T cells may come from the graft donor. DNA of the CDR3: TGCGCCAGCAGCCAAGATAAGCTCCCTGGACTAGCGTTTCGATATCTTACCTACGAGCAGTACTTC. Amino acid sequence: CASSQDKLPGLAFRYLTYEQYF.